The 31 T cell receptor beta chains given below trace back to one sample, sequenced in a study of metastatic and nonmetastatic thyroid tumors. Patients underwent thyroid surgery, and none had received any treatment before it. TCRdb reassembled clones from the PCR reads with MiXCR. The table shows roughly 33,000 clones, with over 15% occurring only once. Sequences were obtained from blood. The source of these receptors is a male donor with papillary thyroid cancer or a benign thyroid nodule (not recorded which). Some clones in this sample may be carry-over from other donors' samples.

This clone was detected ten times or more. The V call is TRBV28, the J call TRBJ1-1; the D gene is possibly TRBD1 (6 bases). Trimming removed 0 bases at V and 5 bases at J, with 13 bases between. Germline V gene sequence: CDR1 MDHEN, CDR2 SYDVKM. The CDR3 has 15 residues. The DNA for the CDR3 is TGTGCCAGCAGTTTATGGGGCAGGGGTTATACTGAAGCTTTCTTT. It codes for CASSLWGRGYTEAFF.

By sample fraction, this clone is medium-sized. The chain uses TRBV28 and TRBJ2-7; D call uncertain. The CDR3 has 14 residues. Germline V gives CDR1 MDHEN, CDR2 SYDVKM. V shed 4 bases and J shed 0 bases, with 10 bases lying between them. DNA for the CDR3: TGTGCCAGCAGTTGGACGGCGAACTCCTACGAGCAGTACTTC. It yields the protein CASSWTANSYEQYF.

By share, this clone counts as medium-sized. The chain is built from TRBV6-5 and TRBJ2-2, with 8 nucleotides matching TRBD2. The CDR3 spans 14 residues. From germline, CDR1 is MNHEY and CDR2 SVGAGI. V dropped 1 base and J dropped 6; count of bases not matched to a gene: 1. CDR3 in DNA: TGTGCCAGCAGTTACTGGACTAGCCCCGGGGAGCTGTTTTTT. It encodes CASSYWTSPGELFF.

The table lists this clone with many counts. The J gene is TRBJ2-7, the V gene TRBV6-2 or TRBV6-3; TRBD2 aligns across 12 bases. CDR1 and CDR2 from the germline V gene are MNHEY and SVGEGT. This CDR3 contains 16 residues. Losses at the gene ends were 4 bases for V and 0 bases for J; bases not matched to a gene: 4. Here the CDR3 DNA reads TGTGCCAGCAGTTGGCCACTAGCGGGGGGCTCCTACGAGCAGTACTTC. It specifies CASSWPLAGGSYEQYF.

This clone was seen many times. The chain links TRBV7-6 to TRBJ1-1; D is possibly TRBD1 (6 bases). From germline, CDR1 is SGHVS and CDR2 FNYEAQ. The CDR3 covers 12 residues. Trimming removed 5 bases from V and 9 bases from J, with 13 bases in between. The CDR3 loop reads CASSLDRTQAFF. The CDR3 region has the DNA TGTGCCAGCAGCCTCGACAGGACACAAGCTTTCTTT.

This clone was recorded many times. This rearrangement joins TRBV4-1 to TRBJ2-1, with 7 bases lining up with TRBD2. The CDR3 sequence is 16 residues long. Germline V lookup: CDR1 MGHRA, CDR2 YSYEKL. V was pared by 0 bases and J by 7 bases, with 9 bases of the junction left unmatched. The CDR3 region is CASSQELGGGFNEQFF. Here the CDR3 DNA reads TGCGCCAGCAGCCAAGAATTGGGGGGGGGTTTTAATGAGCAGTTCTTC.

The genes are TRBV19 and TRBJ1-5; the match to TRBD1 covers 8 bases. The CDR3 contains 14 residues. Germline V gives CDR1 LNHDA, CDR2 SQIVND (reference sequence). Unmatched junction bases numbered 7, after V lost 3 bases and J lost 9 bases. CDR3 amino acids: CASSIVSGQGPQHF. The CDR3 DNA reads TGTGCCAGTAGTATTGTGTCAGGACAGGGGCCCCAGCATTTT.

This clone was detected many times. V gene TRBV2 combines with J gene TRBJ2-7; 11 nucleotides align to TRBD2. V lost 5 bases to trimming and J lost 12 bases; unmatched junction nucleotides: 9. This CDR3 region has 13 residues. In germline, CDR1 is SNHLY, CDR2 FYNNEI. The DNA for the CDR3 is TGTGCCAGCAGTCCGGGACTAGCGGAGTCCGGGTACTTC. Translated: CASSPGLAESGYF.

This clone has a count of ten or more. The rearrangement joins TRBV28 to TRBJ1-2; maybe TRBD1 (6 bases). Trimming stripped 5 bases from V and 3 bases from J, with 16 bases between. Germline CDR1 reads MDHEN; CDR2 reads SYDVKM. CDR3 length: 15 amino acids. The CDR3 here is CASSPLKQGHYGYTF. The CDR3 nucleotides read TGTGCCAGCAGTCCCTTAAAACAGGGACACTATGGCTACACCTTC.

This clone came up many times. The chain carries TRBV7-9 and TRBJ2-7, with D possibly being TRBD2 (7 bases). The germline gives CDR1 SEHNR, CDR2 FQNEAQ (reference sequence). The CDR3 contains 14 residues. The V gene lost 1 base and the J gene lost 3 bases, with 10 bases spanning the gap. CDR3 sequence reads: CASSLEGGLYEQYF. The DNA for the CDR3 is TGTGCCAGCAGCTTAGAGGGGGGGCTCTACGAGCAGTACTTC.

By frequency in the sample, this clone is medium-sized (0.01 to 0.1%). The rearrangement joins TRBV28 to TRBJ1-6; no clear D. Trimming pared 2 bases from V and 9 bases from J, leaving 2 bases between. Per the germline V gene, CDR1 is MDHEN and CDR2 is SYDVKM. The CDR3 sequence is 11 residues long. The CDR3 DNA reads as TGTGCCAGCAGTTTAAGTTCACCCCTCCACTTT. Translated: CASSLSSPLHF.

About this clone: One junction end does not reproduce the germline sequence, and a read error may be involved. J is TRBJ2-2 and V is TRBV11-3; possible D gene TRBD2, 5 bases. Germline CDR1 is SGHNT and CDR2 is YENEEA. This CDR3 has 14 residues. The CDR3 loop reads CASSLKPQSGELFF. The CDR3 region has the DNA TGTGCCAGCAGCCTAAAACCCCAGTCCGGGGAGCTGTTTTTC.

In its sample, this clone is medium-sized (0.01 to 0.1%). This rearrangement joins TRBV28 to TRBJ2-7; maybe TRBD2 (7 bases). CDR3 size: 14 residues. Trimming removed 6 bases at V and 3 bases at J, with 15 bases between. Germline loops: CDR1 MDHEN, CDR2 SYDVKM. CDR3: CASSRRGGSYEQYF. CDR3 nucleotide sequence: TGTGCCAGCAGCAGGAGGGGGGGGAGCTACGAGCAGTACTTC.

This clone appeared many times. This sequence joins TRBV10-1 and TRBJ2-7, with D unresolved. The V gene lost 2 bases and the J gene lost 7 bases, with 9 bases spanning the gap. This CDR3 region has 12 residues. Per the germline V gene, CDR1 is WNHNN and CDR2 is SYGVQD (reference sequence). The CDR3 region has the DNA TGCGCCAGCAGTGAGATAGGGTCTGAGCAGTACTTC. Its translation: CASSEIGSEQYF.

This clone was seen repeatedly, ten times or more. The chain recombines TRBV10-1 with TRBJ2-2, with a weak D call TRBD1 (6 bases). Trimming cost V 4 bases and J 3 bases, with 12 bases left between them. Germline lookup yields CDR1 WNHNN and CDR2 SYGVQD (reference sequence). This CDR3 is built from 15 residues. The CDR3 spells CASSGGQSHTGELFF. The CDR3 nucleotides are TGCGCCAGCAGTGGAGGACAGTCCCACACCGGGGAGCTGTTTTTT.

This clone was counted between two and nine times. A much larger clone sits a single nucleotide away, making a read error possible. The CDR3 coding sequence is TGCAGTGCTTTACCAGCAGATATGAACACTGAAGCTTTCTTT. This codes for CSALPADMNTEAFF. This sequence joins TRBV20-1 and TRBJ1-1, with unresolved D. Germline V gives CDR1 DFQATT, CDR2 SNEGSKA (reference sequence). V was pared by 5 bases and J by 0 bases, with 13 bases between. The CDR3 is 14 residues long.

This clone was counted many times. CDR3 protein: CAWTSSRVSYEQYF. The CDR3 nucleotides are TGTGCCTGGACCTCGTCGAGGGTTAGTTACGAGCAGTACTTC. This chain uses TRBV30 with TRBJ2-7; a possible D gene is TRBD2 (5 bases). Germline CDR1 is GTSNPN and CDR2 is SVGIG (reference sequence). Deletions cut 4 bases from V and 4 bases from J, with 17 bases between. The CDR3 loop spans 14 amino acids.

V usage is TRBV20-1 and J usage is TRBJ1-2; D call uncertain. V gave up 5 bases and J gave up 2 bases, with 15 bases separating them. CDR1 is DFQATT, CDR2 SNEGSKA, per germline (reference sequence). There are 14 residues in the CDR3. CDR3 sequence reads: CSAGLASLNYGYTF. DNA for the CDR3: TGCAGTGCTGGTCTTGCCAGCCTAAACTATGGCTACACCTTC.

This clone counts as medium-sized. This sequence joins TRBV6-1 and TRBJ2-5; possible D gene TRBD1, 5 bases. Germline loops: CDR1 MNHNS, CDR2 SASEGT. V was pared by 5 bases and J by 2 bases, with 12 bases between. The CDR3 runs 14 residues. Written as DNA, the CDR3 is TGTGCCAGCAGTCAAGGGGATTTTCAAGAGACCCAGTACTTC. Translated: CASSQGDFQETQYF.

This clone was picked up a small number of times. The junction and the germline gene differ at one end; a read error may be behind it. V is TRBV28 and J is TRBJ1-3; tentative D call: TRBD1 (5 bases). Germline V gives CDR1 MDHEN, CDR2 SYDVKM. The CDR3 is made up of 15 amino acids. The CDR3 spells CASSLTGTCGNTICF. In DNA form, the CDR3 reads TGTGCCAGCAGTTTAACCGGGACGTGTGGAAACACCATATGTTTT.

This clone appeared many times. This chain connects TRBV5-1 to TRBJ2-2; TRBD1 matches 8 bases. V was pared by 0 bases and J by 4 bases, with 8 bases of the junction left unmatched. Germline CDR1 is SGHRS and CDR2 is YFSETQ. The CDR3 covers 17 residues. In DNA, the CDR3 is TGCGCCAGCAGCTTGGAGGGGGGACAGGCTCTCACCGGGGAGCTGTTTTTT. This gives the protein CASSLEGGQALTGELFF.

This clone has at least ten counts. The V gene is TRBV10-1, the J gene TRBJ2-2; 9 nucleotides agree with TRBD1. The CDR3 contains 17 residues. Germline CDR1 is WNHNN and CDR2 is SYGVQD (reference sequence). Trimming took 3 bases from V and 0 from J; bases not matched to a gene: 5. CDR3 DNA: TGCGCCAGCAGTGACCCCCGGGACAGGGCGAACACCGGGGAGCTGTTTTTT. Translated, it gives CASSDPRDRANTGELFF.

The table lists this clone with a few counts. This chain uses TRBV2 with TRBJ1-1, with 9 bases that match TRBD1. This CDR3 is 14 amino acids long. J lost 4 bases, V lost 6 bases, and 6 bases had no gene match. Looked up from germline, CDR1 is SNHLY and CDR2 is FYNNEI. This chain's CDR3 is CASRLTGGSTEAFF. The CDR3 region has the DNA TGTGCCAGCAGGTTGACAGGGGGGAGCACTGAAGCTTTCTTT.

Ten or more counts support this clone. The chain couples TRBV28 to TRBJ2-3, with a weak D call TRBD2 (7 bases). From germline, CDR1 is MDHEN and CDR2 SYDVKM. The V end lost 2 bases, the J end lost 0 bases, and 9 bases lay between the germline ends. The CDR3 contains 15 residues. The CDR3 here is CASSLRGASTDTQYF. DNA for the CDR3: TGTGCCAGCAGTTTACGGGGGGCAAGCACAGATACGCAGTATTTT.

A few counts support this clone. The CDR3 loop is CAISTRVLGYCYTF. DNA for the CDR3: TGTGCCATCAGTACCAGGGTGCTGGGGTATTGCTACACCTTC. The chain links TRBV10-3 to TRBJ1-2, with a weak D call TRBD1 (5 bases). Trimming pared 5 bases from V and 9 bases from J, leaving 19 bases between. The V gene's germline CDR1 is ENHRY and CDR2 SYGVKD. CDR3 length equals 14 residues.

This clone has a handful of counts. The rearrangement uses TRBV28 and TRBJ2-1; TRBD1 might be the D (6 bases). Germline V gene sequence: CDR1 MDHEN, CDR2 SYDVKM. Trimming cost V 7 bases and J 7 bases, with 11 bases left between them. This CDR3 is built from 12 residues. In nucleotides, the CDR3 is TGTGCCAGCACCGTCACAGGGAATGAGCAGTTCTTC. Encoded protein: CASTVTGNEQFF. Full variable domain (rest looked up from reference TRBV28 and TRBJ2-1): DVKVTQSSRYLVKRTGEKVFLECVQDMDHENMFWYRQDPGLGLRLIYFSYDVKMKEKGDIPEGYSVSREKKERFSLILESASTNQTSMYLCASTVTGNEQFFGPGTRLTVL.

This clone was seen a handful of times. This chain connects TRBV6-2 or TRBV6-3 to TRBJ2-7; D tentatively reads TRBD1 or TRBD2 (5 bases each). The V gene lost 6 bases and the J gene lost 5 bases, with 17 bases spanning the gap. Per germline, CDR1 MNHEY and CDR2 SVGEGT. The CDR3 is 14 residues long. The CDR3 protein is CASSHRDPRDEQYF. DNA of the CDR3: TGTGCCAGCAGCCACCGGGACCCCAGGGACGAGCAGTACTTC.

This clone turned up a few times. The J gene is TRBJ1-6, the V gene TRBV2; no firm D call. The germline V gene encodes CDR1 SNHLY and CDR2 FYNNEI. The CDR3 covers 13 residues. V lost 5 bases, J lost 9 bases, and 11 bases lay in between. This chain's CDR3 is CASSSSMGSPLHF. As DNA, the CDR3 is TGTGCCAGCAGTTCAAGCATGGGTTCACCCCTCCACTTT.

About this clone: A much larger clone lies a single base off, so this may be a read error. The chain uses TRBV7-6 and TRBJ2-5; 7 bases match TRBD2. The CDR3 runs 16 residues. The V segment lost 7 bases and the J segment 7 bases; nucleotides outside the gene matches: 18. Germline CDR1 and CDR2: SGHVS and FNYEAQ. CDR3 DNA sequence: TGTGCCAGCATCTTCCCTCCCAGCGGGACGTCAACGACCCAGTACTTC. It encodes CASIFPPSGTSTTQYF.

This clone has ten or more counts. The chain joins TRBV9 to TRBJ2-3; the D gene is possibly TRBD1 (6 bases). The CDR3 contains 15 residues. Germline CDR1 reads SGDLS; CDR2 reads YYNGEE. V lost 3 bases, J lost 6 bases, and 17 bases lay in between. This CDR3 reads CASSGAGTPFDTQYF. CDR3 in DNA: TGTGCCAGCAGCGGTGCAGGGACACCATTTGATACGCAGTATTTT.

J is TRBJ2-2 and V is TRBV6-1, with D perhaps TRBD1 (5 bases). The V and J ends lost 7 bases and 0 bases respectively, with 9 bases between them. Germline V lookup: CDR1 MNHNS, CDR2 SASEGT. The CDR3 is 14 residues long. CDR3 nucleotides: TGTGCCAGCACCAGGACAACGAACACCGGGGAGCTGTTTTTT. Its translation: CASTRTTNTGELFF.